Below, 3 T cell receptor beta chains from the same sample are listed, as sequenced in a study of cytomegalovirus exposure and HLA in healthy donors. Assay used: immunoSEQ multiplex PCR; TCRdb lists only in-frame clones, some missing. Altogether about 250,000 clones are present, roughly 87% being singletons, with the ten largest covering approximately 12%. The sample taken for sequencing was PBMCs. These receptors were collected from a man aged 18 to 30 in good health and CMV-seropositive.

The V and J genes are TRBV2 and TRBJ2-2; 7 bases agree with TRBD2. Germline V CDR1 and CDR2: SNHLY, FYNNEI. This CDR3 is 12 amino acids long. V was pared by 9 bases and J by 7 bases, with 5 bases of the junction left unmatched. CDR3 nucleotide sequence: TGTGCCAGTGCGGGAGATGGCGGGGAGCTGTTTTTT. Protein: CASAGDGGELFF.

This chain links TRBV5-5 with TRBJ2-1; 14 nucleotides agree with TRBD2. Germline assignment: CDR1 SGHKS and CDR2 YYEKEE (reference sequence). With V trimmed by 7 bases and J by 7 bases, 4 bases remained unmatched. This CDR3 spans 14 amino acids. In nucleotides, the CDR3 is TGTGCCAGCTCAAGACTAGCGGGAGGGAATGAGCAGTTCTTC. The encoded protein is CASSRLAGGNEQFF.

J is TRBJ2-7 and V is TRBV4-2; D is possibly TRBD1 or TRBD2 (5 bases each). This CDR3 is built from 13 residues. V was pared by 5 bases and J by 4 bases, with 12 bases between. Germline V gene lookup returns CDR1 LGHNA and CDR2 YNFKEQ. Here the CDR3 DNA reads TGTGCCAGCAGCAACGAGGGGCTATACGAGCAGTACTTC. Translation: CASSNEGLYEQYF.